Detailed here is one TCR beta chain. The count of this clone is one. Its antigen remains undetermined. Base qualities are not recorded, but no much larger clone differs from it by a single base. CDR1 and CDR2 were assigned from the germline V gene as MNHEY and SVGAGI. Germline trimming amounts to 2 bases on V and 8 bases on J, with 6 as the count of junction bases outside the gene matches. The CDR3 spans 15 residues, from the cysteine through the phenylalanine. The entry retains the CDR3 DNA only, 45 bases that are in frame from base 1. Blood samples for TCR beta sequencing were provided by related transplant donors. Nuclei Lysis Solution was used to extract genomic DNA from fresh or cryopreserved unfractionated peripheral blood mononuclear cells. TCR beta CDR3 regions were amplified from genomic DNA with the immunoSEQ assay, a bias-controlled multiplex PCR using V- and J-specific primers. A proprietary barcode and Illumina adapter sequences were added to the CDR3 amplicons in a second PCR step. CDR3 libraries were sequenced on an Illumina MiSeq instrument. Regarding the original processing steps: Export and quality control were done with immunoSEQ Analyzer 3.0, while downstream analyses used R Bioconductor and Immunarch. Repertoire metrics were calculated using only productive rearrangements within the normalized downsampled data set. In the normalized cohort, a clonotype counted as pathologically expanded if the clonotype was larger than 5 templates. The Inverse Simpson Index served as the measure of repertoire diversity. To capture all clonotypes, CMV-specificity analyses were performed on the non-normalized data set. In its TCRdb copy, this immuneACCESS table keeps in-frame sequences only and misses some clones. Where compared with another copy, unresolved V genes explain less than half of these, and the others have no known cause. Clone size and V and J calls were adopted from that table, with D and trimming inferred from the DNA. The sample includes about 70,000 clones, with roughly 94% observed a single time. The top ten constitute 1.5% to 2% of the sample.

This entry comes from a study of T cell clonotyping in hematopoietic cell transplantation (dated by TCRdb to the early 2020s). With regard to the full study: In the study, over a hundred blood samples were gathered from 35 consecutive transplant recipients and their related donors. Recruitment of patients ran from 2015 to early 2017, and follow-up continued until September 2020 or until death.

What the research found in general, with its limitations: A decrease in recipient TCR diversity was observed after transplant, and a progressive increase in pathologically expanded clonotypes was seen from day 30 to day 180. Overlap with donor repertoires was found for only a small fraction of recipient repertoires, with over 95% found to appear de novo at the given depth. The sample size was limited, and CD4 and CD8 repertoire contributions could not be separated because cells were not sorted. Broader TCR repertoire diversity after transplant was predicted by Inverse Simpson Index values from donors and from recipients before transplant.

Material for sequencing was peripheral blood mononuclear cells. The receptor's source is a man aged 50 to 59 in good health. Some clones in this sample may be carry-over from other donors' samples. The sequence joins TRBV6-5 to TRBJ1-4, with 9 central nucleotides matching TRBD1. The CDR3 protein: CASSYAGQGGEKLFF. The sequenced DNA is TGTGCCAGCAGTTACGCGGGACAGGGCGGAGAAAAACTGTTTTTT.